The following is a T cell receptor beta chain sequence with its context. The data were obtained in a study of blood T cell repertoires in COVID-19. Under the authors' procedure: Amplification from reference gene primers served as the basis for estimated nucleated cell counts. Data came from immunoSEQ multiplex PCR; TCRdb stores just in-frame clones and leaves some out. The V and J calls and the clone size are those of that table, but D and trimming were determined from the DNA. The table has around 230,000 clones, approximately 80% seen once. V dropped 5 bases and J dropped 3 bases, with 10 bases sitting between them. The V gene's germline CDR1 is GTSNPN and CDR2 SVGIG (reference sequence). The CDR3 is 12 residues long.

The chain combines TRBV30 with TRBJ1-2; D is unclear. Sequenced: peripheral blood. The TCR was taken from a man aged 35 to 55 who had recovered from COVID-19. The CDR3 region has the DNA TGTGCCTGGGCTCAAACAGACTATGGCTACACCTTC. Translation: CAWAQTDYGYTF.